The clone carrying this TCR beta chain turned up a few times. Its antigen is as yet unknown. The CDR3 covers 14 residues. The V and J ends lost 6 bases and 6 bases, in that order; junction bases with no gene match: 7. Germline V gives CDR1 SGHRS, CDR2 YFSETQ. The source of the sample is a study of beta chain features in type 1 diabetes. General study points: Sampled from patients, naive, central memory and Treg TCRB repertoires appeared more similar than those sampled from healthy donors. Any HLA type influence on TCRB rearrangement was left unresolved here.

Expressed TCRB transcripts were sequenced after all isolated RNA was converted to cDNA. Some clones are missing from TCRdb's copy, which holds only in-frame ones; the method was immunoSEQ multiplex PCR. The sample consists of 150,000 or so clones, approximately 9.2% of them appearing once. The chain links TRBV5-1 to TRBJ2-3; TRBD2 matches at 10 bases. The sample taken for sequencing was central memory CD4+ T cells from blood. The clonotype comes from a man aged 18 to 29 in good health. DNA for the CDR3: TGCGCCAGCATAGCGGGGGGACGGCTTGATACGCAGTATTTT. This encodes CASIAGGRLDTQYF.